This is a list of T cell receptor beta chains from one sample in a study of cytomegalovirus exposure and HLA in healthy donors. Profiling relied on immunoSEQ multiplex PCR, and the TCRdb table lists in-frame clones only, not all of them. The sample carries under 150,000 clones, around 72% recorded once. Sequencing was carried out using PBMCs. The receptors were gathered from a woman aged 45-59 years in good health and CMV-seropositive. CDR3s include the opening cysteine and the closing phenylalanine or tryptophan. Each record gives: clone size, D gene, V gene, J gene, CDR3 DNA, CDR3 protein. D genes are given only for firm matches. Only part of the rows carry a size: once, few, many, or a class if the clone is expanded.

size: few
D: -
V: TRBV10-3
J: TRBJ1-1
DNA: TGTGCCATCAGTGAAGCAGGGGCCGACACTGAAGCTTTCTTT
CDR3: CAISEAGADTEAFF

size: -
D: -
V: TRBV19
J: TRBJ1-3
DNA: TGTGCCAGTAACAGGGACACCAGCTCTGGAAACACCATATATTTT
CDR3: CASNRDTSSGNTIYF

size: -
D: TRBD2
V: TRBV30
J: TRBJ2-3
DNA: TGTGCCTGGAATTGGGCCAGCGGGGGAAGTACGCAGTATTTT
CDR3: CAWNWASGGSTQYF

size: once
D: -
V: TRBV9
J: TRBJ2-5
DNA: TGTGCCAGCAGCGCTAGGGGGTACCAAGAGACCCAGTACTTC
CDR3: CASSARGYQETQYF

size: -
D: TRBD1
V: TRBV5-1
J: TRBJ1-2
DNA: TGCGCCAGCAGCTTAACGGGACAGGAGGTTGGCGGCTACACCTTC
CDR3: CASSLTGQEVGGYTF

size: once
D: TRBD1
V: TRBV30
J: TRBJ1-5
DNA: TGTGCCTGGAGTAAGGGGGCTAGCAATCAGCCCCAGCATTTT
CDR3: CAWSKGASNQPQHF

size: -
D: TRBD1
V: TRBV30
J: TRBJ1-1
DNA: TGTGCCTGGAGTGTAGGGTCAGGGGGAAACACTGAAGCTTTCTTT
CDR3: CAWSVGSGGNTEAFF

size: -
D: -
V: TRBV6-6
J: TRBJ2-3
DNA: TGTGCCAGCAGTTTACGAACTGCTACGCAGTATTTT
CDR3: CASSLRTATQYF

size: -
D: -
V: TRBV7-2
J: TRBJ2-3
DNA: TGTGCCAGCAGCTTAGCGTGGCCTGGCACAGATACGCAGTATTTT
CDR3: CASSLAWPGTDTQYF

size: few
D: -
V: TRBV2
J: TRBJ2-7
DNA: TGTGCCAGCAGTGCCTCGGGACAACTCGAGCAGTACTTC
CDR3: CASSASGQLEQYF

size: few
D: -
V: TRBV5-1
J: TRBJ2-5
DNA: TGCGCCAGCAGCGGGCAGGGGGGACGTAAAGGGGAGACCCAGTACTTC
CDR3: CASSGQGGRKGETQYF

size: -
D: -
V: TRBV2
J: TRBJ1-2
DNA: TGTGCCAGCAGTGACGGAGGGTATGGCTACACCTTC
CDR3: CASSDGGYGYTF

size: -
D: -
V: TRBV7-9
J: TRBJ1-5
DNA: TGTGCCAGCAGCCCGGTTTCCAATCAGCCCCAGCATTTT
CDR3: CASSPVSNQPQHF

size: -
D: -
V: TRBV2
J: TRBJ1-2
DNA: TGTGCCAGCAGTGAAACGGGGAGGTTCGATGGCTACACCTTC
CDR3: CASSETGRFDGYTF

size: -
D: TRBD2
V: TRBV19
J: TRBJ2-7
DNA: TGTGCCAGTAGTATGACTAGCGGCTCCTACGAGCAGTACTTC
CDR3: CASSMTSGSYEQYF

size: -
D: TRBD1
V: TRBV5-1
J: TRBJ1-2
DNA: TGCGCCAGCAGCCTCGGACAGGGGTACTATGGCTACACCTTC
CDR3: CASSLGQGYYGYTF

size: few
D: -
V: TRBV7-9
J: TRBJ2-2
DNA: TGTGCCAGCAGCTTACTATCGGGGGGCTTCACCGGGGAGCTGTTTTTT
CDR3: CASSLLSGGFTGELFF

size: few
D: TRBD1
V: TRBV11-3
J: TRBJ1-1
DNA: TGTGCCAGCAGCCTGACAGGGGTCACTGAAGCTTTCTTT
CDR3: CASSLTGVTEAFF

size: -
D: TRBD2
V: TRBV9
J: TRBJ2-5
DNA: TGTGCCAGCACCCTCAGCGCAGCGGGAGAAGAGACCCAGTACTTC
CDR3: CASTLSAAGEETQYF

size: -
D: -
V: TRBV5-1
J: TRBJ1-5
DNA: TGCGCCAGCAGCTTCGGTCCAGGTGGTAGCAATCAGCCCCAGCATTTT
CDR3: CASSFGPGGSNQPQHF

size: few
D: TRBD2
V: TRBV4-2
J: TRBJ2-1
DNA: TGTGCCAGCAGCCTCTCTGGCTGGGGGGGGACCTACAATGAGCAGTTCTTC
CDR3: CASSLSGWGGTYNEQFF

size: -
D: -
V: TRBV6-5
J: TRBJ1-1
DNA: TGTGCCAGCAGTTACTTTGTGGGGGGAGAGACTGAAGCTTTCTTT
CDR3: CASSYFVGGETEAFF

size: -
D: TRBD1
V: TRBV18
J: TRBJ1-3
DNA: TGTGCCAGCTCACCGGCAGACAGGGGGTATGGAAACACCATATATTTT
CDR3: CASSPADRGYGNTIYF

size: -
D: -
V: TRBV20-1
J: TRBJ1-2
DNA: TGCAGTGAGCGGGTTAACTATGGCTACACCTTC
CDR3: CSERVNYGYTF

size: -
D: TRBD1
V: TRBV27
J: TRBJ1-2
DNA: TGTGCCAGCAGCCCAGGGGGCTCCTATGGCTACACCTTC
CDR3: CASSPGGSYGYTF

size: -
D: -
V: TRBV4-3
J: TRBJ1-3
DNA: TGCGCCAGCAGCCAAAAGACACCGCCGGGGGGAAACACCATATATTTT
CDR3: CASSQKTPPGGNTIYF

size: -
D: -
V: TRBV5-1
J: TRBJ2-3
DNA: TGCGCCAGCAGCCCTATTGGGGCTAGCGCAGATACGCAGTATTTT
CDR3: CASSPIGASADTQYF

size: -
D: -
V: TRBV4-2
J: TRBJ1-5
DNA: TGTGCCAGCAGCCAAGCTCATGGGGCAGGGGATCAGCCCCAGCATTTT
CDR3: CASSQAHGAGDQPQHF

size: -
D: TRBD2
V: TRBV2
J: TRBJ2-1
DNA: TGTGCCAGCAGTCCTTCCCTAGCGGGATCCTACAATGAGCAGTTCTTC
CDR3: CASSPSLAGSYNEQFF

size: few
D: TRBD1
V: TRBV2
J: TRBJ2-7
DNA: TGTGCCAGCAGTGAAGTGGGGACAGGGCTCTCCTACGAGCAGTACTTC
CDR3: CASSEVGTGLSYEQYF

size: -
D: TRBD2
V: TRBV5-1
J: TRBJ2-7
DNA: TGCGCCAGCAGCTTAACGACTAGCGGGGGGCACTCCTACGAGCAGTACTTC
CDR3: CASSLTTSGGHSYEQYF

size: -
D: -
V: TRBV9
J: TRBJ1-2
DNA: TGTGCCAGCAGCGCCGCCACAGGGAACTATGGCTACACCTTC
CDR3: CASSAATGNYGYTF

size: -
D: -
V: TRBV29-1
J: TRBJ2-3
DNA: TGCAGCGTTGAGGGGGCGAGTAGGCCAGATACGCAGTATTTT
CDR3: CSVEGASRPDTQYF

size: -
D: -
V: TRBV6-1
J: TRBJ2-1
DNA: TGTGCCAGCAGTGTCCCTAGTCAGCAGTTCTTC
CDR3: CASSVPSQQFF

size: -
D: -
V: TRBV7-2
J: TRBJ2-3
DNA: TGTGCCAGCAGCTTAAATCCTGCGGGAATGGCGGCAGATACGCAGTATTTT
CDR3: CASSLNPAGMAADTQYF

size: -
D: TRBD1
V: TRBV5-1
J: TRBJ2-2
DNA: TGCGCCAGCAGCCCGGGACAGGGGGTGTACACCGGGGAGCTGTTTTTT
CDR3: CASSPGQGVYTGELFF

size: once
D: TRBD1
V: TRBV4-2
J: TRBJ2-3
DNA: TGTGCCAGCAGCCTACTAGGGACAGGGGACGGGGATACGCAGTATTTT
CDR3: CASSLLGTGDGDTQYF

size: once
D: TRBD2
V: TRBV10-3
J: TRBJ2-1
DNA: TGTGCCATCAGTAGCGGGGGGGCTAATTACAATGAGCAGTTCTTC
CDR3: CAISSGGANYNEQFF

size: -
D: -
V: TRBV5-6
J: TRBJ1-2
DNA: TGTGCCAGCAGCCCCTACGGGGTTGACGCAGCAACAGTTTCCTATGGCTACACCTTC
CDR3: CASSPYGVDAATVSYGYTF

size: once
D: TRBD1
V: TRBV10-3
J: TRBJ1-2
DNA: TGTGCCATCAGTCCGGGACAGGTGGATGGCTACACCTTC
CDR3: CAISPGQVDGYTF

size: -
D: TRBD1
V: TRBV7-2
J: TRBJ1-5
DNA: TGTGCCAGCAGCAGCCAACAGGGGTGGAATCAGCCCCAGCATTTT
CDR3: CASSSQQGWNQPQHF

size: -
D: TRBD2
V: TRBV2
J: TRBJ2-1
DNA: TGTGCCAGCATTGGGACTAGCGGGAGTTCCTACAATGAGCAGTTCTTC
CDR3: CASIGTSGSSYNEQFF

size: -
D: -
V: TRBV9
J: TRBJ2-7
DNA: TGTGCCAGCAGCGTGGGGCCAGGGCTTGAGCAGTACTTC
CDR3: CASSVGPGLEQYF

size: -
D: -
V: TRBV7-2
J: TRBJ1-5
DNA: TGTGCCAGCAGCTACCCCTCAGGCCCCCAGCATTTT
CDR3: CASSYPSGPQHF

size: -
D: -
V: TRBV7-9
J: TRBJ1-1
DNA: TGTGCCAGCAGCTTGGAGGGAGGAAGTTACGCTTTCTTT
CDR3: CASSLEGGSYAFF

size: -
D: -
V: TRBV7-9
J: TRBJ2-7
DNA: TGTGCCAGCAGCTTAAGTCAGGGCTACGAGCAGTACTTC
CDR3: CASSLSQGYEQYF

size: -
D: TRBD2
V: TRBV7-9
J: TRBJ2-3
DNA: TGTGCCAGCAGCGTACTAGCGGGGGCCACAGATACGCAGTATTTT
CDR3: CASSVLAGATDTQYF

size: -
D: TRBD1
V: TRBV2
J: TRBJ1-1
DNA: TGTGCCAGTACTACAGGGGCTGAAGCTTTCTTT
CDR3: CASTTGAEAFF

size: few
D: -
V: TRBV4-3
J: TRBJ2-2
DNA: TGCGCCAGCAGCCAAGTCAAGCGGACGAACACCGGGGAGCTGTTTTTT
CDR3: CASSQVKRTNTGELFF

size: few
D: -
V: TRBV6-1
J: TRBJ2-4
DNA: TGTGCCAGCAGTGAGGGACTCGCCAAAAACATTCAGTACTTC
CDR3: CASSEGLAKNIQYF

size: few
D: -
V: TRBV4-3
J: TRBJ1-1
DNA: TGCGCCAGCAGCCAAGTTTTCGGGGGAAGCGCAGCTTTCTTT
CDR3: CASSQVFGGSAAFF

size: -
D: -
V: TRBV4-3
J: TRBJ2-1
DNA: TGCGCCAGCAGCCAAGGCATTATAGCGTTCAATGAGCAGTTCTTC
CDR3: CASSQGIIAFNEQFF

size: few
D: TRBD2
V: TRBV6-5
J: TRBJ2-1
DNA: TGTGCCAGCAGTTCAACTAGCGGGGGGGCCGGGTTCTTC
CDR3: CASSSTSGGAGFF

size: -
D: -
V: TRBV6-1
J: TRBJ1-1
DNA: TGTGCCGGCAGTGAAGAGGGGACAAGCACTGAAGCTTTCTTT
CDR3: CAGSEEGTSTEAFF

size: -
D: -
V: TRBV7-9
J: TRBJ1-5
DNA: TGTGCCAGCAGCCACGACAGTCAGCCCCAGCATTTT
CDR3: CASSHDSQPQHF

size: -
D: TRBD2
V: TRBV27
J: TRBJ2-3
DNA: TGTGCCAGCGGTGGACTAGCGGGGGGGCGGAGGGTGTATTTT
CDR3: CASGGLAGGRRVYF

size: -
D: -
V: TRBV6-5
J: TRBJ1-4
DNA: TGTGCCAGCAGTTACTATATTCAGCAGGGGAACGAAAAACTGTTTTTT
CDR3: CASSYYIQQGNEKLFF

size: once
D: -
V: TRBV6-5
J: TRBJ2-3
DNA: TGTGCCAGCACCCAGGGATTAGGGGGTGCAGATACGCAGTATTTT
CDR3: CASTQGLGGADTQYF

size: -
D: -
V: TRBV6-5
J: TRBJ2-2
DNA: TGTGCCAGCAGTTCGCGTGGGACACCGAACACCGGGGAGCTGTTTTTT
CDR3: CASSSRGTPNTGELFF

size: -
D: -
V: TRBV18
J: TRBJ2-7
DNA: TGTGCCAGCTCACCACTATCCGGTCTGGCCTACGAGCAGTACTTC
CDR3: CASSPLSGLAYEQYF